This T cell receptor beta chain was found in a study of blood T cell repertoires in COVID-19. Looking at the study overall: The United States, Italy and Spain were the sources of the acute and convalescent COVID-19 samples.

Trimming left V 2 bases short and J 2 bases short, with 19 bases between. The germline V gene encodes CDR1 MNHNS and CDR2 SASEGT. The CDR3 consists of 18 residues. The repertoire was sequenced with immunoSEQ multiplex PCR; TCRdb's copy has only in-frame clones and lacks some. The repertoire holds roughly 250,000 clones, with around 85% as singletons. This TCR was sampled from a woman under 40 with COVID-19, enrolled during active disease. V gene TRBV6-1 combines with J gene TRBJ1-5; possible D gene TRBD1, 5 bases. Sequences were obtained from peripheral blood. The CDR3: CASSEWLPGQGGNQPQHF. DNA of the CDR3: TGTGCCAGCAGTGAATGGCTCCCGGGCCAGGGTGGCAATCAGCCCCAGCATTTT.